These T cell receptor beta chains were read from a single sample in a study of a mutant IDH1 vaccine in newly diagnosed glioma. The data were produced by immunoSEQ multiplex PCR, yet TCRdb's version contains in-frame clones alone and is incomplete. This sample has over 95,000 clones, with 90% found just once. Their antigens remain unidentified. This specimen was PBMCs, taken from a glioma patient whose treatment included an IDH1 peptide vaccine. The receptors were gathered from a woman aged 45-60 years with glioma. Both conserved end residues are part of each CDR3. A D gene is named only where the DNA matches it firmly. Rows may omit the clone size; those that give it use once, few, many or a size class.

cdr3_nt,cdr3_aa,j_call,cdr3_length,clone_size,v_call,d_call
TGTGCCTGGAGCCGGGACATTTCCTACGAGCAGTACTTC,CAWSRDISYEQYF,TRBJ2-7,13,NA,TRBV30,NA
TGTGCCTGGGACGGGGGACAGTCCTACGAGCAGTACTTC,CAWDGGQSYEQYF,TRBJ2-7,13,NA,TRBV30,NA
TGTGCCAGCAGCTTTTCGTCCCTTGGGGGAGCTTTCTTT,CASSFSSLGGAFF,TRBJ1-1,13,NA,TRBV7-2,NA
TGTGCCAGCCGCGACATGAACACTGAAGCTTTCTTT,CASRDMNTEAFF,TRBJ1-1,12,NA,TRBV7-9,NA
TGCGCCAGCAGCTCCGGTGGGGTCTCTGGAAACACCATATATTTT,CASSSGGVSGNTIYF,TRBJ1-3,15,once,TRBV5-1,NA
TGTGCCAGCAGTATAGTGGGGCAGCCCCAGCATTTT,CASSIVGQPQHF,TRBJ1-5,12,NA,TRBV28,NA
TGTGCCAGCAGGTCGGATTACTTTAAAGAGACCCAGTACTTC,CASRSDYFKETQYF,TRBJ2-5,14,once,TRBV11-1,NA
TGTGCCAGCAGTGCGGGAGGGAATACCTACGAGCAGTACTTC,CASSAGGNTYEQYF,TRBJ2-7,14,NA,TRBV6-1,TRBD2
TGCAGTGCCATAACAGGGAAGCAGTACTTC,CSAITGKQYF,TRBJ2-7,10,NA,TRBV20-1,NA
TGTGCCTGGACCCCGTCGGGGGCGAGCTATGGCTACACCTTC,CAWTPSGASYGYTF,TRBJ1-2,14,NA,TRBV30,NA
TGTGCCAGCAGTTTCTTCGACAGGACCTCTGGGGCCAACGTCCTGACTTTC,CASSFFDRTSGANVLTF,TRBJ2-6,17,NA,TRBV27,NA
TGTGCCAGCAGCTCTACAGGGGGCGCTTATGGCTACACCTTC,CASSSTGGAYGYTF,TRBJ1-2,14,NA,TRBV6-6,TRBD1
TGTGCCAGCAGTTTAGCATTGGGAGGGGCGAAAGCTTTCTTT,CASSLALGGAKAFF,TRBJ1-1,14,NA,TRBV28,NA
TGTGCCAGCAGCGTCCTAGCCAGGGGCACTGAAGCTTTCTTT,CASSVLARGTEAFF,TRBJ1-1,14,NA,TRBV9,NA
TGTGCCAGCAGTTTGGTTCGACAGCTCTATAATTCACCCCTCCACTTT,CASSLVRQLYNSPLHF,TRBJ1-6,16,NA,TRBV28,NA
TGCAGCGTCAGACTAGCGGGAGGGTACAATGAGCAGTTCTTC,CSVRLAGGYNEQFF,TRBJ2-1,14,NA,TRBV29-1,TRBD2
TGTGCCAGCAGCTTACCGGGACTCTACAATGAGCAGTTCTTC,CASSLPGLYNEQFF,TRBJ2-1,14,NA,TRBV5-4,NA
TGCAGCGTTCAAGGGACCCTAGGTGCCTATATGAACACTGAAGCTTTCTTT,CSVQGTLGAYMNTEAFF,TRBJ1-1,17,NA,TRBV29-1,NA
TGTGCCAGCCGCCGTGGGGTAACAGATACGCAGTATTTT,CASRRGVTDTQYF,TRBJ2-3,13,NA,TRBV27,NA
TGTGCCAGCAGCTTTAGACAGGGGGCAGCCCAAGAGACCCAGTACTTC,CASSFRQGAAQETQYF,TRBJ2-5,16,few,TRBV11-2,TRBD1
TGTGCCAGCAGCCCCGGACTAGCGGGAGCCAACGAGCAGTACTTC,CASSPGLAGANEQYF,TRBJ2-7,15,few,TRBV6-5,TRBD2
TGTGCCAGCAGCTTCAGGACTACCCACGAGCAGTACTTC,CASSFRTTHEQYF,TRBJ2-7,13,NA,TRBV7-6,NA